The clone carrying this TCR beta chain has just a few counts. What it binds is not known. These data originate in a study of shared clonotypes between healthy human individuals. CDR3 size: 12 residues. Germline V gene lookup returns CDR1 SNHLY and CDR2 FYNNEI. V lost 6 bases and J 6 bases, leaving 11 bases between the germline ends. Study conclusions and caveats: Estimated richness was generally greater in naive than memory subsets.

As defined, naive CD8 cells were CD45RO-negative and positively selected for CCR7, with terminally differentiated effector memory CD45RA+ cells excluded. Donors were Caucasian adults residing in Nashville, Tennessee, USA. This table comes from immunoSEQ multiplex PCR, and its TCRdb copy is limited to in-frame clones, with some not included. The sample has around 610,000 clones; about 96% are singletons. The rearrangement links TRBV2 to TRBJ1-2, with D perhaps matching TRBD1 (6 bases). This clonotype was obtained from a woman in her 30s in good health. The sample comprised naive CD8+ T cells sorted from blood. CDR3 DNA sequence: TGTGCCAGCAGGTTAACAGGGAATGGCTACACCTTC. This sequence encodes CASRLTGNGYTF.